The 19 T cell receptor beta chains reported below all come from one sample, sequenced in a study of T cells after posttransplantation cyclophosphamide. The protocol was immunoSEQ multiplex PCR, while the TCRdb copy is restricted to in-frame clones and leaves out a portion. The repertoire holds around 31,000 clones, with roughly nine tenths as singletons. The naive gate required viable CD3+CD4+ or CD3+CD8+ cells with CCR7+CD45RA+CD45RO-CD95-CD27+CD28+ phenotype. The sample was naive CD4+ T cells sorted from blood. Every receptor here comes from a man aged 25 to 45 in good health and a related stem cell transplant donor.

The chain recombines TRBV27 with TRBJ2-1, with TRBD1 as a possible D gene (6 bases). The CDR3 length is 14 residues. Germline V gives CDR1 MNHEY, CDR2 SMNVEV (reference sequence). Trimming took off 8 bases at V and 3 bases at J, with 14 bases between the two ends. In DNA, the CDR3 is TGTGCCAGCGGTCCCTTACAGGGCTACAATGAGCAGTTCTTC. It yields the protein CASGPLQGYNEQFF.

J is TRBJ2-5 and V is TRBV19; weak D call: TRBD2 (5 bases). Germline CDR1 LNHDA, CDR2 SQIVND (reference sequence). This CDR3 is built from 12 residues. Trimming removed 1 base from V and 5 bases from J, with 5 bases in between. CDR3 amino acids: CASSIGEETQYF. The CDR3 DNA reads as TGTGCCAGTAGTATAGGGGAGGAGACCCAGTACTTC.

V gene TRBV5-1 combines with J gene TRBJ2-5; 7 positions agree with TRBD2. There are 14 residues in the CDR3. Germline CDR1 SGHRS, CDR2 YFSETQ. V lost 3 bases, J lost 1 base, and 3 bases stayed unmatched. Here the CDR3 reads CASSSAGSQETQYF. CDR3 DNA: TGCGCCAGCAGCTCAGCGGGGAGCCAAGAGACCCAGTACTTC.

The gene calls are TRBV19 and TRBJ2-7; 8 bases map to TRBD1. Germline trimming cut 3 bases from V and 0 bases from J; bases unmatched to any gene: 4. This CDR3 is 15 amino acids long. CDR1 LNHDA and CDR2 SQIVND come from the germline V gene (reference sequence). CDR3 sequence (DNA): TGTGCCAGTAGTATGGTGGGACAGGTCTCCTACGAGCAGTACTTC. Translated, it gives CASSMVGQVSYEQYF.

The chain employs TRBV10-3 and TRBJ2-7; TRBD2 agrees at 16 bases. This CDR3 spans 18 amino acids. Germline CDR1 and CDR2: ENHRY and SYGVKD. The ends lost 4 bases at V and 7 bases at J; junction bases unmatched: 13. The CDR3 here is CAISGAGTSGGVGSEQYF. CDR3 sequence (DNA): TGTGCCATCAGTGGAGCCGGGACTAGCGGGGGGGTTGGTTCGGAGCAGTACTTC.

V is TRBV6-1 and J is TRBJ2-6; D may be TRBD1 (5 bases). V dropped 6 bases and J dropped 0 bases, with 9 bases sitting between them. Germline V gives CDR1 MNHNS, CDR2 SASEGT. The CDR3 loop spans 15 amino acids. The CDR3, as DNA: TGTGCCAGCAGCGGACAACCCTCTGGGGCCAACGTCCTGACTTTC. Translated, it gives CASSGQPSGANVLTF.

The genes are TRBV5-6 and TRBJ1-2, with D possibly TRBD1 on 5 matching bases. This CDR3 region has 14 residues. Germline CDR1 is SGHDT and CDR2 is YYEEEE. The ends were cut back, 0 bases at V and 5 bases at J, with 11 bases in the middle. The CDR3 region is CASSLVGQGYGYTF. Here the CDR3 DNA reads TGTGCCAGCAGCTTGGTGGGGCAGGGATATGGCTACACCTTC.

V gene TRBV4-3 combines with J gene TRBJ2-2, with D perhaps matching TRBD1 (6 bases). Trimming removed 4 bases at V and 5 bases at J, with 14 bases between. Germline V gene lookup returns CDR1 LGHNA and CDR2 YSLEER. The CDR3 is made up of 15 amino acids. Here the CDR3 DNA reads TGCGCCAGCAGCCCGACCGCAGGGGAAACCGGGGAGCTGTTTTTT. It translates to CASSPTAGETGELFF.

This chain links TRBV5-1 with TRBJ2-7; D is possibly TRBD2 (5 bases). Germline assignment: CDR1 SGHRS and CDR2 YFSETQ. The CDR3 contains 13 residues. V lost 0 bases and J 7 bases, leaving 11 bases between the germline ends. CDR3 protein: CASSLGSRGEQYF. The CDR3 coding sequence is TGCGCCAGCAGCTTGGGGTCCCGCGGGGAGCAGTACTTC.

V is TRBV10-3 and J is TRBJ1-1, with D possibly TRBD1 on 5 matching bases. Germline V gives CDR1 ENHRY, CDR2 SYGVKD. This CDR3 contains 13 residues. Trimming pared 0 bases from V and 8 bases from J, leaving 10 bases between. The CDR3 DNA reads as TGTGCCATCAGTGAGTCGAATAGGGGCGAAGCTTTCTTT. It specifies CAISESNRGEAFF.

V and J are TRBV6-1 and TRBJ1-5; 7 bases line up with TRBD1. The CDR3 consists of 15 residues. The V segment lost 4 bases and the J segment 1 base; nucleotides outside the gene matches: 4. CDR1 and CDR2 from the germline V gene are MNHNS and SASEGT. CDR3 amino acids: CASSGGGVSNQPQHF. The CDR3 nucleotides are TGTGCCAGCAGTGGAGGGGGCGTAAGCAATCAGCCCCAGCATTTT.

The J gene is TRBJ1-5, the V gene TRBV27, with TRBD1 as a possible D gene (5 bases). Looked up from germline, CDR1 is MNHEY and CDR2 is SMNVEV (reference sequence). V was clipped by 0 bases and J by 4 bases, with 22 bases between them. The CDR3 has 19 amino acids. This chain's CDR3 is CASSLSFRGGTALNQPQHF. CDR3 bases: TGTGCCAGCAGTTTATCGTTCCGAGGCGGGACGGCCTTAAATCAGCCCCAGCATTTT.

The J gene is TRBJ2-7, the V gene TRBV10-2, with D perhaps matching TRBD1 (5 bases). Germline values: CDR1 WSHSY, CDR2 SAAADI. The CDR3 has 12 amino acids. Trimming took off 6 bases at V and 3 bases at J, with 9 bases between the two ends. CDR3 coding DNA: TGCGCCAGCAGCCAGACAGTCTACGAGCAGTACTTC. It is translated as CASSQTVYEQYF.

V and J are TRBV11-1 and TRBJ1-1; TRBD1 might be the D (6 bases). V gave up 1 base and J gave up 7 bases, with 10 bases separating them. Germline V CDR1 and CDR2: SGHAT, FQDESV (reference sequence). The CDR3 has 13 amino acids. The CDR3 DNA reads TGTGCCAGCAGCTTAGACAGGGTGGTTGAAGCTTTCTTT. As protein: CASSLDRVVEAFF. Together with reference TRBV11-1 and TRBJ1-1, the CDR3 gives the full variable domain: EAEVAQSPRYKITEKSQAVAFWCDPISGHATLYWYRQILGQGPELLVQFQDESVVDDSQLPKDRFSAERLKGVDSTLKIQPAELGDSAMYLCASSLDRVVEAFFGQGTRLTVV.

The chain employs TRBV5-1 and TRBJ2-5, with TRBD1 as a possible D gene (5 bases). The length of the CDR3 is 13 residues. The V gene's germline CDR1 is SGHRS and CDR2 YFSETQ. The V and J ends lost 6 bases and 0 bases respectively, with 9 bases between them. The CDR3 DNA reads as TGCGCCAGCACACGCAGGGACCAAGAGACCCAGTACTTC. Translating it yields CASTRRDQETQYF.

The V call is TRBV5-1, the J call TRBJ2-7; tentative D call: TRBD1 (5 bases). Germline CDR1 is SGHRS and CDR2 is YFSETQ. The CDR3 consists of 14 residues. The ends were cut back, 4 bases at V and 3 bases at J, with 14 bases in the middle. CDR3 sequence: CASSPGNYYYEQYF. The DNA for the CDR3 is TGCGCCAGCAGCCCAGGGAATTACTACTACGAGCAGTACTTC.

This rearrangement joins TRBV4-3 to TRBJ2-2; 8 bases line up with TRBD1. The length of the CDR3 is 22 residues. With 1 base clipped from V and 5 bases from J, the junction kept 24 bases outside the gene matches. Germline V gives CDR1 LGHNA, CDR2 YSLEER. CDR3 nucleotide sequence: TGCGCCAGCAGCCAAGTAGGGACCCGCGGGGTTTGGACAGGGCTCAGGACCGGGGAGCTGTTTTTT. Protein product: CASSQVGTRGVWTGLRTGELFF.

The chain recombines TRBV4-2 with TRBJ1-2, with a tentative D call TRBD1 (6 bases). The length of the CDR3 is 17 residues. V lost 0 bases and J 6 bases, leaving 20 bases between the germline ends. The V gene's germline CDR1 is LGHNA and CDR2 YNFKEQ. Written as DNA, the CDR3 is TGTGCCAGCAGCCAAGAGCAGGACAGATATTCCTTTGATGGCTACACCTTC. It specifies CASSQEQDRYSFDGYTF.

CDR3 sequence: CASSITRNTEAFF. CDR3 bases: TGTGCCAGTAGTATCACCAGAAACACTGAAGCTTTCTTT. The V and J genes are TRBV19 and TRBJ1-1, with D hard to call. CDR1 and CDR2 from the germline V gene are LNHDA and SQIVND (reference sequence). V was trimmed by 3 bases and J by 2 bases, leaving 7 bases between them. The CDR3 sequence is 13 residues long.